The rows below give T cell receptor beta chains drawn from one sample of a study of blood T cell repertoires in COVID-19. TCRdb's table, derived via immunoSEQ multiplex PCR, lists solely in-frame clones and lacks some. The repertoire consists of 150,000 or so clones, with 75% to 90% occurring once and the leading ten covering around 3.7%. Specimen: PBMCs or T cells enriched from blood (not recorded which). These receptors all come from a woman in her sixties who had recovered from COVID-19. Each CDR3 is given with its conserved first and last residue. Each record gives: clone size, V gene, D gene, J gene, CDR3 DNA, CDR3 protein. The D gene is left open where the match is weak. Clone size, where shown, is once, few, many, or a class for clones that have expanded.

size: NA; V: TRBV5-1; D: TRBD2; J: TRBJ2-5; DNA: TGCGCCAGCAGCTTGGCGACTAGCGGGGGGCAAGAGACCCAGTACTTC; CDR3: CASSLATSGGQETQYF
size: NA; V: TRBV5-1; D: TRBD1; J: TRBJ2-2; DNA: TGCGCCAGCAGCTTGGGACAGGGGGCAACCGGGGAGCTGTTTTTT; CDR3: CASSLGQGATGELFF
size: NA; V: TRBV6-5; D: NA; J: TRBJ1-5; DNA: TGTGCCAGCAGTTACTCTGACGGTCCAGGGATCCAGCCCCAGCATTTT; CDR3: CASSYSDGPGIQPQHF
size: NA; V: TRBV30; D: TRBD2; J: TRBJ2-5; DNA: TGTGCCTGGAGTGGGAGCGGGGGGGCCACAGAGACCCAGTACTTC; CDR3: CAWSGSGGATETQYF
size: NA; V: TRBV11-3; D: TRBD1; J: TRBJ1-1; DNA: TGTGCCAGCAGCCCGAGGTGTCAGGGGGCGAGGATGAACACTGAAGCTTTCTTT; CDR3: CASSPRCQGARMNTEAFF
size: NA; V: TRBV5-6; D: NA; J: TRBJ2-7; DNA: TGTGCCAGCAGCTTGGTTTTGTCCCGCTACGAGCAGTACTTC; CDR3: CASSLVLSRYEQYF
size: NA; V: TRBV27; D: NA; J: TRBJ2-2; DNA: TGTGCCAGCAGTTTATACGGCGGGATGGGGGAGCTGTTTTTT; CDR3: CASSLYGGMGELFF
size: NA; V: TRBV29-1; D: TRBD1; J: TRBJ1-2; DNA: TGCAGCGTGAACACCGGGACAGGGGTTGGCTACACCTTC; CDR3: CSVNTGTGVGYTF
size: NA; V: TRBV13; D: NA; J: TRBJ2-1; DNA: TGTGCCAGCAGCTTAGTTGGGAGAACCTACAATGAGCAGTTCTTC; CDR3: CASSLVGRTYNEQFF
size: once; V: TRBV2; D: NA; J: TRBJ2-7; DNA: TGTGCCAGCAGAGGGGACTCGGCCTACGAGCAGTACTTC; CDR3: CASRGDSAYEQYF
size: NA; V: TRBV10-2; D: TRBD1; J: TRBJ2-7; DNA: TGCGCCAGCAGTGAGTCCAACAGGGGTACCTACGAGCAGTACTTC; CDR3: CASSESNRGTYEQYF
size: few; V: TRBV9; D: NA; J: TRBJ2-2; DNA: TGTGCCAGCAGCCAGGACTGGAACACCGGGGAGCTGTTTTTT; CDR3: CASSQDWNTGELFF
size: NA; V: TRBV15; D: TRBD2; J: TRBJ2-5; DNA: TGTGCCACCAGCGGCGCGGGGGGCAAAGAGACCCAGTACTTC; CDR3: CATSGAGGKETQYF
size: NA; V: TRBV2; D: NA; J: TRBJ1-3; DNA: TGTGCTTACTCTCCGGGAAACACCATATATTTT; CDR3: CAYSPGNTIYF
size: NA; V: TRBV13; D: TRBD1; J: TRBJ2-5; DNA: TGTGCCAGCAGCTTAACGGGACAGGACCAAGAGACCCAGTACTTC; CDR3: CASSLTGQDQETQYF
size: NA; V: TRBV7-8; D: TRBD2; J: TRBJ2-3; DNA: TGTGCCAGCAGGCAACTAGCGGTAGATACGCAGTATTTT; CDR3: CASRQLAVDTQYF
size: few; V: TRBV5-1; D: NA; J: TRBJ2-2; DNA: TGCGCCAGCAGCTTGGTCGGAGGAACCATATTGAACACCGGGGAGCTGTTTTTT; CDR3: CASSLVGGTILNTGELFF
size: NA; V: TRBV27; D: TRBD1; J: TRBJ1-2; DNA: TGTGCCAGCAGACGGGGGACAGGGCCCTATGGAGGCTACACCTTC; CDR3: CASRRGTGPYGGYTF
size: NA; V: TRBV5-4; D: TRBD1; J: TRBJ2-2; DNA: TGTGCCAGCAGCCAGGGGACAGGATACACCGGGGAGCTGTTTTTT; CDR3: CASSQGTGYTGELFF
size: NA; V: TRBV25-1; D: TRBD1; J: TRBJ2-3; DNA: TGTTCGACGGGCCGGGGACAGGGAACAGATACGCAGTATTTT; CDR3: CSTGRGQGTDTQYF
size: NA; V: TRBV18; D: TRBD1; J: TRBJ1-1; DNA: TGTGCCAGCTCACCCTCTACAGGGGGCCGGACTGAAGCTTTCTTT; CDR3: CASSPSTGGRTEAFF
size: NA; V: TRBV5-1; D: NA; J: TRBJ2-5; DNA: TGCGCCAGCAGCTTGGCCCTAGCGGAGACCCAGTACTTC; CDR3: CASSLALAETQYF
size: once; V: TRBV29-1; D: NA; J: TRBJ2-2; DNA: TGCAGCGTTGTGCGGACTACCGGGGAGCTGTTTTTT; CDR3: CSVVRTTGELFF
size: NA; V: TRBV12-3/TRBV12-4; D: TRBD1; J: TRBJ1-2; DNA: TGTGCCAGCAGTCCCCGGGACAGGGGGGGATACACCTTC; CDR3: CASSPRDRGGYTF
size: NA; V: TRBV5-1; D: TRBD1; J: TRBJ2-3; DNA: TGCGCCAGCAGCCGGGACAGGGGGACAGATACGCAGTATTTT; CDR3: CASSRDRGTDTQYF
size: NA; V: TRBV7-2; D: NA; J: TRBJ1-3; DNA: TGTGCCAGCAGCACACCGACAGGCGGTGGAAACACCATATATTTT; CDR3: CASSTPTGGGNTIYF
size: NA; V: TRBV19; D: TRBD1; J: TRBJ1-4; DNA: TGTGCCAGTAGTACCCTAACAGGGGCGGTCGGTGAAAAACTGTTTTTT; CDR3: CASSTLTGAVGEKLFF
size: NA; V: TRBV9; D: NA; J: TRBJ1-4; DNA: TGTGCCAGCAGCGCGCGGGACTGGCCGCGAAAACTGTTTTTT; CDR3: CASSARDWPRKLFF
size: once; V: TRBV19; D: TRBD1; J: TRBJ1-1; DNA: TGTGCCAGTAGTACCGGGACAGGGGGGTCGACAGGGAGAGCTTTCTTT; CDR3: CASSTGTGGSTGRAFF
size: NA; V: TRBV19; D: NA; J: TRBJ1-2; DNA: TGTGCCAGTAGTCCACAGGCAGCTAACTATGGCTACACCTTC; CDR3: CASSPQAANYGYTF
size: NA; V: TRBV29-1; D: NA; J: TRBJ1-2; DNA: TGCAGCGTTGTGCGGGGAACCTTC; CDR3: CSVVRGTF
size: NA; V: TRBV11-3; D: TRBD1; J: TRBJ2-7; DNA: TGTGCCAGCAGCCCGGGGACAGGGAGCTCCTACGAGCAGTACTTC; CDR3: CASSPGTGSSYEQYF
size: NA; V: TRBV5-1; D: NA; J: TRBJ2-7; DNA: TGCGCCAGCAGACGAGAGTACGAGCAGTACTTC; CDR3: CASRREYEQYF
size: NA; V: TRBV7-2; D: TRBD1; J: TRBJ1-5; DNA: TGTGCCAGCAGCGCGGACAGGGGGCGTCAGCCCCAGCATTTT; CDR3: CASSADRGRQPQHF
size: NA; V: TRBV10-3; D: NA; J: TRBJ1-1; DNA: TGTGCCATCAGTGAACGGACAGCGAACACTGAAGCTTTCTTT; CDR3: CAISERTANTEAFF
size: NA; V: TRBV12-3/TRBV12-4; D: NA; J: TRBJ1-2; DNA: TGTGCCAGCAGTTTAGACCTATCTGGCTACACCTTC; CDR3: CASSLDLSGYTF
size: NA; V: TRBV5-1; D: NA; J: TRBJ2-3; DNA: TGCGCCAGCAGCTCGGGGGGCCCCAGCACAGATACGCAGTATTTT; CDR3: CASSSGGPSTDTQYF
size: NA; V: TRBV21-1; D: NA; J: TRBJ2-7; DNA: TGTGCCAGCAGCATTCGGACTAGCGGGGGGGCACACGAGCAGTACTTC; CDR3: CASSIRTSGGAHEQYF